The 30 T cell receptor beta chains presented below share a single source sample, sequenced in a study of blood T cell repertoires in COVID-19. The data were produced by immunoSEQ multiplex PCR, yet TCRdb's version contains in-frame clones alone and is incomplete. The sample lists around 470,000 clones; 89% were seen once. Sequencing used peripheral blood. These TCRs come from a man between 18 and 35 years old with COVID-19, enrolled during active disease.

The CDR3: CASSNGLAGAQYF. CDR3 in DNA: TGTGCCAGTAGTAACGGACTAGCGGGGGCGCAGTATTTT. The chain employs TRBV19 and TRBJ2-3, with 13 bases lining up with TRBD2. Looked up from germline, CDR1 is LNHDA and CDR2 is SQIVND (reference sequence). V shed 4 bases and J 10 bases; nucleotides not matched to a gene: 2. The CDR3 has 13 residues.

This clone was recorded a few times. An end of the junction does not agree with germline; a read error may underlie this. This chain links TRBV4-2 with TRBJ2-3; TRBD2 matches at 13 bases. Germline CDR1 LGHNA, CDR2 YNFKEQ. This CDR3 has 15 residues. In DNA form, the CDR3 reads TGTGCCAGCAGCCAAGATGGGACTAGCGGGAACTACGCCCATTTT. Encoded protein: CASSQDGTSGNYAHF.

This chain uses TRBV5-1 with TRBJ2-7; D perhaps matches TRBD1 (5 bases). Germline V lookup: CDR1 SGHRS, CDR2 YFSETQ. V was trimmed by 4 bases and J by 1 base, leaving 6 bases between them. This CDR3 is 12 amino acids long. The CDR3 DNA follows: TGCGCCAGCAGCCCAGGGTCCTACGAGCAGTACTTC. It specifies CASSPGSYEQYF.

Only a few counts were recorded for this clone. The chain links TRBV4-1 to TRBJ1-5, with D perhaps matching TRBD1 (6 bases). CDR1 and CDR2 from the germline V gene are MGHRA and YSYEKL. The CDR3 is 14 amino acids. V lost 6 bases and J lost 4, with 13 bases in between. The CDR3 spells CASSFGQFNQPQHF. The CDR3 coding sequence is TGCGCCAGCAGTTTCGGACAGTTTAATCAGCCCCAGCATTTT.

The CDR3 spells CASSTGQGGGAFF. As DNA, the CDR3 is TGTGCCAGCAGTACCGGACAGGGCGGAGGGGCTTTCTTT. The rearrangement links TRBV6-5 to TRBJ1-1; TRBD1 aligns across 8 bases. The CDR3 spans 13 residues. Germline V gene sequence: CDR1 MNHEY, CDR2 SVGAGI. After removal of 5 bases from V and 11 bases from J, the junction contained 10 bases not matched to a gene.

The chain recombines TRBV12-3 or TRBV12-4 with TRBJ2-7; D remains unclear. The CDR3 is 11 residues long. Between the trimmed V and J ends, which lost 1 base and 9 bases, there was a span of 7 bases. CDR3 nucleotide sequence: TGTGCCAGCAGTTTAGTCGTTCCGCAGTACTTC. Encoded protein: CASSLVVPQYF.

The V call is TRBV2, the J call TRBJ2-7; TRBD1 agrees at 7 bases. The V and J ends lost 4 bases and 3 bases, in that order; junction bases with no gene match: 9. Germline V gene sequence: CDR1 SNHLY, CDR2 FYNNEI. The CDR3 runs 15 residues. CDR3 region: CASSVGRGGDYEQYF. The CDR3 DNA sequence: TGTGCCAGCAGTGTAGGACGAGGGGGCGACTACGAGCAGTACTTC.

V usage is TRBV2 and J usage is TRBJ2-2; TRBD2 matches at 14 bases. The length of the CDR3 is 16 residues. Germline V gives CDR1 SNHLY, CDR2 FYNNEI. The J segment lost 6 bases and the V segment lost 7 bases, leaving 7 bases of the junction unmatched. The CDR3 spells CASNKGLAGVAGELFF. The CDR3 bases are TGTGCCAGCAATAAGGGACTAGCGGGAGTGGCCGGGGAGCTGTTTTTT.

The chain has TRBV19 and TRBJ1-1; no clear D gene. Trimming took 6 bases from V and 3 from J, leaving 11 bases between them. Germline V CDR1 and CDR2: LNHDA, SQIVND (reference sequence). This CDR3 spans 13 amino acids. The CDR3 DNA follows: TGTGCCAGTAGGCAATGGCAGTACACTGAAGCTTTCTTT. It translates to CASRQWQYTEAFF.

The DNA for the CDR3 is TGTGCCAGCAGTCACGACAACCTAGAGCAGTACTTC. This codes for CASSHDNLEQYF. The chain is built from TRBV7-9 and TRBJ2-7; D is undetermined. CDR1 is SEHNR, CDR2 FQNEAQ, per germline (reference sequence). Deletions cut 6 bases from V and 7 bases from J, with 13 bases between. The CDR3 length is 12 residues.

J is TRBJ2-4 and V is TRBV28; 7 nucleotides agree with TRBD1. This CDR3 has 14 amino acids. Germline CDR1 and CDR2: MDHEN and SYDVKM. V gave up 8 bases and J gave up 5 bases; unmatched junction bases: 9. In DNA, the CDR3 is TGTGCCAGCCTGAAAGACAGGGACCAAAACATTCAGTACTTC. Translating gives CASLKDRDQNIQYF.

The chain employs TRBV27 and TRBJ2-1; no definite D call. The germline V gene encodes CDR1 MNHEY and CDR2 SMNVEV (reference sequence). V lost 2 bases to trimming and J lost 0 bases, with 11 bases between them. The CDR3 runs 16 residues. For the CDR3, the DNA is TGTGCCAGCAGTTTAAAGTATGCGAGCTCCTACAATGAGCAGTTCTTC. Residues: CASSLKYASSYNEQFF.

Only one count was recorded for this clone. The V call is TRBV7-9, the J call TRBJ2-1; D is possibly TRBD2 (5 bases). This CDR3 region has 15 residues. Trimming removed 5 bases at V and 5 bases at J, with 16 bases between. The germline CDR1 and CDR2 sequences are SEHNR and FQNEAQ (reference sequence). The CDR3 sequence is CASSQNSDWDNEQFF. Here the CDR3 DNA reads TGTGCCAGCAGCCAAAATTCGGACTGGGACAATGAGCAGTTCTTC.

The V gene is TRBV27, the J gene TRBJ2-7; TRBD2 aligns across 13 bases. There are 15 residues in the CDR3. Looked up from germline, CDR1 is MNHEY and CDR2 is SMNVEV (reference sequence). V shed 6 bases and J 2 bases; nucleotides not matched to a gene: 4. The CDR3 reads CASRLGLAGTYEQYF. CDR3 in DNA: TGTGCCAGCAGGTTGGGACTAGCGGGGACCTACGAGCAGTACTTC.

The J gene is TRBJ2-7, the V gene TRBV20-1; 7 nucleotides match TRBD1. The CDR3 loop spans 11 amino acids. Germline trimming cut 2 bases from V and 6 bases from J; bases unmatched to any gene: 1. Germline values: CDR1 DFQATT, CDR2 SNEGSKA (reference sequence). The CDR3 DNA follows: TGCAGTGCTAGATCAGGGGGCGAGCAGTACTTC. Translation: CSARSGGEQYF.

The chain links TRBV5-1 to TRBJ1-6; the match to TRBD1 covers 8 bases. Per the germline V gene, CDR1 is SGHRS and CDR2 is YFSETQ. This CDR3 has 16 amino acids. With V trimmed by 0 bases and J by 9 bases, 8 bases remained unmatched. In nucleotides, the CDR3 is TGCGCCAGCAGCTTGGTTCTTGCAGGGGGCCGTTCACCCCTCCACTTT. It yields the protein CASSLVLAGGRSPLHF.

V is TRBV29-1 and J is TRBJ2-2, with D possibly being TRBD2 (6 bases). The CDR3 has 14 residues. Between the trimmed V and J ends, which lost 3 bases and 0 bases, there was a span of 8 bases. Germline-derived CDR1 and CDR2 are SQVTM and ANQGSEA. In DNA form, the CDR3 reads TGCAGCGTTGACGGAGGGCCGAACACCGGGGAGCTGTTTTTT. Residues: CSVDGGPNTGELFF.

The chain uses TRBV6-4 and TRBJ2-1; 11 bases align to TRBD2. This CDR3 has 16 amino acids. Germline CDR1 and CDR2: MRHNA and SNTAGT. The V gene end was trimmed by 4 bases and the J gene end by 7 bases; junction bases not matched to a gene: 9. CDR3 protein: CASSAPLAGDLNEQFF. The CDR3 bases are TGTGCCAGCAGTGCTCCACTAGCGGGAGACTTAAATGAGCAGTTCTTC.

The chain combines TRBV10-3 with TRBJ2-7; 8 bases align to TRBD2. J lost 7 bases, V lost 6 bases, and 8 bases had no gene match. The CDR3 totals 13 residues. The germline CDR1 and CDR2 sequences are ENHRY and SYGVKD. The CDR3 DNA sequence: TGTGCCATCAGCCCGGGGGGGGAGCGGGAGCAGTACTTC. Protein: CAISPGGEREQYF.

The CDR3 reads CASSYRANQPQHF. CDR3 sequence (DNA): TGTGCCAGCAGTTACAGGGCCAATCAGCCCCAGCATTTT. This chain links TRBV12-3 or TRBV12-4 with TRBJ1-5, with D possibly matching TRBD1 (6 bases). The CDR3 spans 13 residues. Trimming removed 4 bases from V and 3 bases from J, with 7 bases in between.

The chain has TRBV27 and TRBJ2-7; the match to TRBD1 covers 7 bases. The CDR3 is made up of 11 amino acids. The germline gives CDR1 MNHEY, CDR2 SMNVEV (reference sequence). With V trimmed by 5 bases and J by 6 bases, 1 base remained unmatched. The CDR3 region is CASSTGVEQYF. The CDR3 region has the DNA TGTGCCAGCAGTACAGGGGTCGAGCAGTACTTC.

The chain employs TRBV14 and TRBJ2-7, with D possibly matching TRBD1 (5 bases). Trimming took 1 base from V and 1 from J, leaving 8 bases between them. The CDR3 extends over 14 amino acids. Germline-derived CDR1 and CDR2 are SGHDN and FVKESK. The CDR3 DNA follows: TGTGCCAGCAGCCAAGGCTACAGGTCCTACGAGCAGTACTTC. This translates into CASSQGYRSYEQYF.

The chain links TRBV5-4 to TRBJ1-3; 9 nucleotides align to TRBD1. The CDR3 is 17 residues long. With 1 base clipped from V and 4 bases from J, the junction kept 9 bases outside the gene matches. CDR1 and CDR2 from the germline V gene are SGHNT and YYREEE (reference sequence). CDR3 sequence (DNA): TGTGCCAGCAGCTTGACCCCAACAGGGGGCACAGGAAACACCATATATTTT. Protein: CASSLTPTGGTGNTIYF. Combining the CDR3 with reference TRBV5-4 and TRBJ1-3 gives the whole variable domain ETGVTQSPTHLIKTRGQQVTLRCSSQSGHNTVSWYQQALGQGPQFIFQYYREEENGRGNFPPRFSGLQFPNYSSELNVNALELDDSALYLCASSLTPTGGTGNTIYFGEGSWLTVV.

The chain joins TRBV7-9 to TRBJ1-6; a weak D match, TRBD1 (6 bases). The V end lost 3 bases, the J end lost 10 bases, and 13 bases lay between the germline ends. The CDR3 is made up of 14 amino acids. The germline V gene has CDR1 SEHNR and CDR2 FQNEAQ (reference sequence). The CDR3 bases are TGTGCCAGCAGCTTTCCAGGGGAAGGGTCACCCCTCCACTTT. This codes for CASSFPGEGSPLHF. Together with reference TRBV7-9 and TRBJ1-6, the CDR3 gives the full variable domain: DTGVSQNPRHKITKRGQNVTFRCDPISEHNRLYWYRQTLGQGPEFLTYFQNEAQLEKSRLLSDRFSAERPKGSFSTLEIQRTEQGDSAMYLCASSFPGEGSPLHFGNGTRLTVT.

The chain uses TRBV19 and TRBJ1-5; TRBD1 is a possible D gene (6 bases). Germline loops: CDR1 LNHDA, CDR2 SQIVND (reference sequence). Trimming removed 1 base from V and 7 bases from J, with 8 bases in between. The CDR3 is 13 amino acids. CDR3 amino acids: CASSIGRGQPQHF. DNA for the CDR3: TGTGCCAGTAGTATAGGCAGGGGACAGCCCCAGCATTTT.

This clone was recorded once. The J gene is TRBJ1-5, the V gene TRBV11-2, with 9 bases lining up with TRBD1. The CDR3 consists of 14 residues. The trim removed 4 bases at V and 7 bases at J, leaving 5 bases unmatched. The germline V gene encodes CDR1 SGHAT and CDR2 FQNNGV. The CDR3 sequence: CASSWTGEEQPQHF. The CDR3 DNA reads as TGTGCCAGCAGCTGGACAGGGGAGGAACAGCCCCAGCATTTT.

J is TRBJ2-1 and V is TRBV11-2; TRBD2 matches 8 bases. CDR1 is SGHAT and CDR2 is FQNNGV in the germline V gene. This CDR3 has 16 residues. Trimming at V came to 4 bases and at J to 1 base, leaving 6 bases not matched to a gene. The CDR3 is CASSSRSGRSYNEQFF. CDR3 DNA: TGTGCCAGCAGCTCCAGGAGCGGGAGATCCTACAATGAGCAGTTCTTC.

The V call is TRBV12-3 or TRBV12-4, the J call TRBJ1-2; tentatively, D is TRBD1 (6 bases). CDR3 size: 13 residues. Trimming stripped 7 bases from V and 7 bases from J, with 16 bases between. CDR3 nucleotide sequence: TGTGCCAGCACTTTTGGGACAAAAGGTGGCTACACCTTC. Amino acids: CASTFGTKGGYTF.

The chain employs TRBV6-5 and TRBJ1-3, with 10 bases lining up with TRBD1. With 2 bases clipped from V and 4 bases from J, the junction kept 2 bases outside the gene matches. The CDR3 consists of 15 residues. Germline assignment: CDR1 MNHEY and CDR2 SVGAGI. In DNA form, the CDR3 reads TGTGCCAGCAGTTACGGGACAGGGGTCGGAAACACCATATATTTT. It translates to CASSYGTGVGNTIYF.

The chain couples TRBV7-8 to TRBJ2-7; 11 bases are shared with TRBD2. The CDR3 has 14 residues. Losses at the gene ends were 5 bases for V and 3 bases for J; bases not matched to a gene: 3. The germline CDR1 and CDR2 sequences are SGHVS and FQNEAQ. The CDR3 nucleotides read TGTGCCAGCAGCATCGGGACTAGCGGCTACGAGCAGTACTTC. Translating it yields CASSIGTSGYEQYF. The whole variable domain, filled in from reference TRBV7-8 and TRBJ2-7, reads GAGVSQSPRYKVAKRGQDVALRCDPISGHVSLFWYQQALGQGPEFLTYFQNEAQLDKSGLPSDRFFAERPEGSVSTLKIQRTQQEDSAVYLCASSIGTSGYEQYFGPGTRLTVT.